The clone carrying this TCR beta chain was counted only a few times. Its antigen is not identified. Subsequent to a culture period of approximately 11 days, CD4+ T cells were isolated. SARS-CoV-2 infected the person between March and December 2020, as confirmed by PCR. Days 3 and 7 were when half the medium was replaced with IL-2 medium. The data stem from a study of vaccination effects on CD4 cells after COVID-19. Overall study context: It was with about 10 IU/ml IL-2 and around 10 ug/ml peptides that under 2.5 million PBMC per well were cultured.

Clones were sequenced by immunoSEQ multiplex PCR, and TCRdb holds only the in-frame ones, with some missing. The sample includes approximately 46,000 clones, approximately 81% seen only once; the top ten take roughly 8.7%. Germline assignment: CDR1 SGHNT and CDR2 YENEEA. The CDR3 runs 13 residues. V was shortened by 3 bases and J by 3 bases, with 9 bases between the two germline ends. Overall study findings and caveats: In the late period after vaccination, infection- and vaccine-induced clones contracted markedly.

The receptor was isolated from a human donor who had a prior SARS-CoV-2 infection. This specimen was CD4+ T cells from PBMCs cultured without peptide, taken before COVID-19 vaccination. The chain is built from TRBV11-3 and TRBJ2-7; D gene ambiguous. The CDR3 spells CASSLNRDYEQYF. The CDR3 DNA reads as TGTGCCAGCAGCTTGAACAGAGACTACGAGCAGTACTTC.